One sample yielded the 27 T cell receptor beta chains listed below, sequenced in a study of T-cell reconstitution after alpha-beta-depleted transplantation in children. Using unique molecular identifiers, the investigators prepared the TCRbeta library. TCRdb re-called the PCR reads through MiXCR, storing one row per CDR3 protein. This sample carries 500,000 to 750,000 distinct CDR3 sequences, roughly 13% of them seen once, and the ten largest clones take 2% to 2.5%. The specimen was PBMCs, mostly from graft donor cells, collected 360 days after TCRalphabeta/CD19-depleted stem cell transplant. The receptors stem from a male patient younger than 18 who had a stem cell transplant for acute myeloid leukemia, so the T cells may come from the graft donor.

This clonotype appeared many times. The chain has TRBV7-6 and TRBJ2-2, with 8 bases fitting TRBD1. The CDR3 has 17 residues. The V segment lost 5 bases and the J segment 6 bases; nucleotides outside the gene matches: 14. Germline CDR1 is SGHVS and CDR2 is FNYEAQ. CDR3 DNA sequence: TGTGCCAGCAGCACCCGCAACAGGGGGATTAACGCCGGGGAGCTGTTTTTT. It encodes CASSTRNRGINAGELFF.

As for this clonotype: A read error may produce the germline difference seen at one junction end. J is TRBJ2-3 and V is TRBV7-3; 8 bases match TRBD2. Germline CDR1 SGHTA, CDR2 FQGTGA. The CDR3 loop spans 15 amino acids. The CDR3 DNA reads as TGTTCCAGCAGCCCGATGGGACTAGTTACAGATACGCAGTATTTT. This gives the protein CSSSPMGLVTDTQYF.

This chain's CDR3 is CASSLWVRADRGLNEQYF. CDR3 DNA sequence: TGTGCCAGCAGTTTATGGGTCAGAGCCGACAGGGGGCTCAACGAGCAGTACTTC. The J gene is TRBJ2-7, the V gene TRBV28; 10 positions agree with TRBD1. Germline-derived CDR1 and CDR2 are MDHEN and SYDVKM. V lost 0 bases and J lost 5; bases outside the gene matches: 13. The CDR3 loop spans 18 amino acids.

Points on this clonotype: This could be a read error, since a much larger clone is one nucleotide away. The genes are TRBV29-1 and TRBJ2-3; D not certain. The CDR3 contains 15 residues. Trimming left V 7 bases short and J 0 bases short, with 17 bases between. Looked up from germline, CDR1 is SQVTM and CDR2 is ANQGSEA. CDR3 sequence (DNA): TGCAGCGCCCTAGTGACTTGCGCTAGCACAGATACGCAGTATTTT. Protein: CSALVTCASTDTQYF.

This clonotype was seen only a few times. This sequence joins TRBV18 and TRBJ2-5, with 10 bases that match TRBD2. Looked up from germline, CDR1 is KGHSH and CDR2 is LQKENI. V dropped 4 bases and J dropped 7; count of bases not matched to a gene: 15. The CDR3 totals 17 residues. The CDR3 nucleotides are TGTGCCAGCTCACAACTTACTAGCGGGACCATCAGAAGGACCCAGTACTTC. Its protein product is CASSQLTSGTIRRTQYF.

This clonotype was recorded many times. The gene calls are TRBV4-3 and TRBJ2-2; 7 positions match TRBD1. In germline, CDR1 is LGHNA, CDR2 YSLEER. The CDR3 is made up of 16 amino acids. V shed 1 base, J shed 2 bases, and the junction held 4 bases outside the gene matches. The CDR3 DNA follows: TGCGCCAGCAGCCAAGGAAGGGGGCCAAACACCGGGGAGCTGTTTTTT. Its protein product is CASSQGRGPNTGELFF.

This clonotype was seen a handful of times. The chain employs TRBV9 and TRBJ2-1, with D possibly TRBD2 on 6 matching bases. Germline lookup yields CDR1 SGDLS and CDR2 YYNGEE. The CDR3 sequence is 14 residues long. Trimming left V 3 bases short and J 10 bases short, with 17 bases between. The CDR3 sequence: CASSGGGSGREQFF. DNA for the CDR3: TGTGCCAGCAGCGGAGGAGGGAGTGGGCGGGAGCAGTTCTTC.

V usage is TRBV5-1 and J usage is TRBJ2-1; D perhaps matches TRBD1 (5 bases). Germline V gene data show CDR1 as SGHRS and CDR2 as YFSETQ. This CDR3 has 12 amino acids. Trimming pared 4 bases from V and 14 bases from J, leaving 16 bases between. The CDR3 DNA is TGCGCCAGCAGCCCCGACAGTCCAGGAGAGTTCTTC. Translation: CASSPDSPGEFF.

This clonotype has just a few counts. The chain joins TRBV12-3 or TRBV12-4 to TRBJ2-3, with a tentative D call TRBD2 (6 bases). V was cut by 6 bases and J by 4 bases, with 14 bases left in between. This CDR3 has 14 residues. DNA for the CDR3: TGTGCCAGCAGGTCCGGGACTCACCCAGATACGCAGTATTTT. Translation: CASRSGTHPDTQYF.

This clonotype turned up a few times. The genes are TRBV28 and TRBJ2-5, with TRBD2 matching over 12 bases. Looked up from germline, CDR1 is MDHEN and CDR2 is SYDVKM. The CDR3 consists of 15 residues. Trimming cost V 6 bases and J 2 bases; bases outside gene matches: 4. The CDR3 region has the DNA TGTGCCAGCAGAACGGGGACTAGCGGGCAAGAGACCCAGTACTTC. Encoded protein: CASRTGTSGQETQYF.

Ten or more counts support this clonotype. The chain carries TRBV7-3 and TRBJ2-3, with 9 bases lining up with TRBD2. The CDR3 contains 16 residues. Germline V gene lookup returns CDR1 SGHTA and CDR2 FQGTGA. Losses at the gene ends were 5 bases for V and 7 bases for J; bases not matched to a gene: 13. In DNA form, the CDR3 reads TGTGCCAGCAGCCTTGGGACTAGCTTCGAAAGAAATACGCAGTATTTT. Its protein product is CASSLGTSFERNTQYF.

This clonotype came up a few times. The rearrangement uses TRBV29-1 and TRBJ2-2; D ambiguous. CDR1 is SQVTM, CDR2 ANQGSEA, per germline. The CDR3 extends over 11 amino acids. Trimming took 1 base from V and 7 from J, leaving 4 bases between them. The CDR3 region has the DNA TGCAGCGTTGAAGGGATCGGGGAGCTGTTTTTT. Protein sequence: CSVEGIGELFF.

The chain links TRBV7-9 to TRBJ1-1, with D possibly TRBD1 on 6 matching bases. V dropped 6 bases and J dropped 3 bases, with 14 bases sitting between them. Per the germline V gene, CDR1 is SEHNR and CDR2 is FQNEAQ (reference sequence). The CDR3 sequence is 14 residues long. DNA of the CDR3: TGTGCCAGCAGTTTGGACAGACCCTACACTGAAGCTTTCTTT. Translated: CASSLDRPYTEAFF. The whole variable domain, filled in from reference TRBV7-9 and TRBJ1-1, reads DTGVSQNPRHKITKRGQNVTFRCDPISEHNRLYWYRQTLGQGPEFLTYFQNEAQLEKSRLLSDRFSAERPKGSFSTLEIQRTEQGDSAMYLCASSLDRPYTEAFFGQGTRLTVV.

This chain links TRBV30 with TRBJ2-1; 8 bases align to TRBD2. Germline lookup yields CDR1 GTSNPN and CDR2 SVGIG (reference sequence). J was trimmed by 4 bases and V by 2 bases; bases with no gene match: 7. This CDR3 spans 15 amino acids. This CDR3 reads CAWSQPGLGYNEQFF. The CDR3 region has the DNA TGTGCCTGGAGTCAACCGGGACTAGGATACAATGAGCAGTTCTTC. Full variable domain (rest looked up from reference TRBV30 and TRBJ2-1): SQTIHQWPATLVQPVGSPLSLECTVEGTSNPNLYWYRQAAGRGLQLLFYSVGIGQISSEVPQNLSASRPQDRQFILSSKKLLLSDSGFYLCAWSQPGLGYNEQFFGPGTRLTVL.

This clonotype was observed many times. This chain joins TRBV6-5 and TRBJ2-1, with D possibly being TRBD2 (5 bases). V was pared by 0 bases and J by 6 bases, with 9 bases between. The germline CDR1 and CDR2 sequences are MNHEY and SVGAGI. This CDR3 has 14 amino acids. The CDR3 coding sequence is TGTGCCAGCAGTTACTCGTCCGGACTCAATGAGCAGTTCTTC. It codes for CASSYSSGLNEQFF.

This clonotype showed up many times. This chain connects TRBV29-1 to TRBJ2-7; a possible D gene is TRBD2 (5 bases). V was cut by 2 bases and J by 0 bases, with 14 bases left in between. Germline V gene sequence: CDR1 SQVTM, CDR2 ANQGSEA. The CDR3 runs to 15 residues. CDR3 sequence reads: CSVELARLSSYEQYF. The CDR3 region has the DNA TGCAGCGTTGAACTAGCCAGACTTAGCTCCTACGAGCAGTACTTC.

This clonotype was detected many times. This rearrangement joins TRBV5-1 to TRBJ2-3; 8 nucleotides agree with TRBD2. J was trimmed by 3 bases and V by 3 bases; bases with no gene match: 3. There are 14 residues in the CDR3. Germline V lookup: CDR1 SGHRS, CDR2 YFSETQ. The CDR3 bases are TGCGCCAGCAGCTGGAGCGGGAGTACAGATACGCAGTATTTT. Its translation is CASSWSGSTDTQYF. The full variable domain, with the rest looked up from reference TRBV5-1 and TRBJ2-3, is KAGVTQTPRYLIKTRGQQVTLSCSPISGHRSVSWYQQTPGQGLQFLFEYFSETQRNKGNFPGRFSGRQFSNSRSEMNVSTLELGDSALYLCASSWSGSTDTQYFGPGTRLTVL.

This clonotype was counted a few times. CDR3 sequence: CASSLMLAGVAPEQFF. For the CDR3, the DNA is TGTGCCAGCAGTTTAATGCTAGCGGGAGTGGCCCCTGAGCAGTTCTTC. The V call is TRBV12-3 or TRBV12-4, the J call TRBJ2-1; TRBD2 agrees at 10 bases. V was pared by 2 bases and J by 9 bases, with 10 bases of the junction left unmatched. The CDR3 extends over 16 amino acids.

This clonotype was picked up a small number of times. This sequence joins TRBV7-2 and TRBJ2-5; TRBD2 aligns across 14 bases. Trimming cost V 4 bases and J 2 bases; bases outside gene matches: 3. The CDR3 is 16 residues long. Germline lookup yields CDR1 SGHTA and CDR2 FQGNSA. The CDR3 DNA sequence: TGTGCCAGCAGCTACAGACTAGCGGGAGGGCAAGAGACCCAGTACTTC. Encoded protein: CASSYRLAGGQETQYF.

This clonotype was recorded many times. V and J are TRBV29-1 and TRBJ2-3; 8 bases are shared with TRBD1. V dropped 0 bases and J dropped 2; count of bases not matched to a gene: 4. Germline loops: CDR1 SQVTM, CDR2 ANQGSEA. The CDR3 is made up of 15 amino acids. Written as DNA, the CDR3 is TGCAGCGTTGAAGATCGGACAGGGTTCACAGATACGCAGTATTTT. Encoded protein: CSVEDRTGFTDTQYF.

The chain has TRBV7-9 and TRBJ2-1; 11 positions agree with TRBD2. The trim removed 8 bases at V and 8 bases at J, leaving 8 bases unmatched. This CDR3 is 14 amino acids long. CDR1 and CDR2 from the germline V gene are SEHNR and FQNEAQ (reference sequence). CDR3 protein: CASYLTSGIDEQFF. The CDR3 DNA reads TGTGCCAGCTACTTGACTAGCGGGATCGATGAGCAGTTCTTC.

This clonotype was recorded at least ten times. This chain connects TRBV29-1 to TRBJ2-1; a possible D gene is TRBD1 (6 bases). The germline gives CDR1 SQVTM, CDR2 ANQGSEA. The CDR3 spans 13 residues. Trimming pared 7 bases from V and 5 bases from J, leaving 15 bases between. CDR3: CSAAKGEHNEQFF. The CDR3, as DNA: TGCAGCGCCGCGAAGGGGGAACACAATGAGCAGTTCTTC.

The gene calls are TRBV20-1 and TRBJ1-2, with D perhaps matching TRBD1 (5 bases). Between the trimmed V and J ends, which lost 3 bases and 7 bases, there was a span of 9 bases. The germline V gene encodes CDR1 DFQATT and CDR2 SNEGSKA (reference sequence). CDR3 length equals 11 residues. CDR3 in amino acids: CSASGQGGYTF. CDR3 DNA sequence: TGCAGTGCTAGCGGTCAGGGTGGCTACACCTTC.

This clonotype has only a few counts. The genes are TRBV29-1 and TRBJ2-7; 7 bases are a match to TRBD2. V lost 6 bases and J lost 3; bases outside the gene matches: 5. CDR3 length: 12 amino acids. Per germline, CDR1 SQVTM and CDR2 ANQGSEA. The CDR3 nucleotides read TGCAGCGTCAGTGGGGGGGGCTACGAGCAGTACTTC. Translated: CSVSGGGYEQYF.

The genes are TRBV4-1 and TRBJ2-1, with D unclear. Trimming pared 1 base from V and 0 bases from J, leaving 4 bases between. The CDR3 is 14 amino acids. Germline CDR1 and CDR2: MGHRA and YSYEKL. CDR3 in DNA: TGCGCCAGCAGCCAAGCTAACTCCTACAATGAGCAGTTCTTC. This translates into CASSQANSYNEQFF.

This clonotype was seen only a few times. The V and J genes are TRBV4-3 and TRBJ2-3; 8 bases fit TRBD2. Germline CDR1 LGHNA, CDR2 YSLEER. V lost 0 bases to trimming and J lost 6 bases; unmatched junction nucleotides: 11. The CDR3 is 17 amino acids. As DNA, the CDR3 is TGCGCCAGCAGCCAAGAAATAAGGCTAGCGGGTGCGGATACGCAGTATTTT. This encodes CASSQEIRLAGADTQYF.

This rearrangement joins TRBV5-5 to TRBJ2-1; tentative D call: TRBD2 (6 bases). Trimming took off 10 bases at V and 6 bases at J, with 17 bases between the two ends. This CDR3 is built from 13 residues. Germline CDR1 is SGHKS and CDR2 is YYEKEE (reference sequence). The CDR3 DNA sequence: TGTGCCGCGGGGTCGGCGGTAGCCAATGAGCAGTTCTTC. Translated, it gives CAAGSAVANEQFF.